The clone carrying this TCR beta chain was seen at least ten times. As yet, its antigen is unknown. The CDR3 covers 13 residues. The germline gives CDR1 LNHNV, CDR2 YYDKDF (reference sequence). The V end lost 4 bases, the J end lost 5 bases, and 11 bases lay between the germline ends. Diagnosis relied on clinical symptoms, serum thyroxine and TRAb, thyroid ultrasound and orbital computed tomography. The sample belongs to a study of T cells in Graves' hyperthyroidism and ophthalmopathy. Whole-study findings and limits: Patients with ophthalmopathy were separated from those with stable hyperthyroidism by a 13 V-J model. Appearing also in blood were most of the thyroid clonotypes expanded above 0.001. Ophthalmopathy, which appeared later, was predicted by the model a median 6.5 months before onset.

Template material for amplifying TCR beta CDR3 regions consisted of RNA transcripts. HTBI primers drove first-round RT-PCR of the TCR CDR3. TCRdb analysed the multiplex PCR reads with MiXCR anew, one entry per CDR3 protein. The sample includes more than 550,000 distinct CDR3 sequences, about 45% of them seen just once. The sequence was obtained from an adult man with Graves' disease, either hyperthyroidism or ophthalmopathy (not recorded which). Specimen: peripheral blood or thyroid tissue (not recorded which). This chain joins TRBV15 and TRBJ2-5; D gene ambiguous. CDR3 nucleotide sequence: TGTGCCACCAGCATTTTGTTGGGGGAGACCCAGTACTTC. As protein: CATSILLGETQYF.